Presented here are 12 T cell receptor beta chains from one specimen sequenced in a study of blood T cell repertoires in COVID-19. Assay used: immunoSEQ multiplex PCR; TCRdb lists only in-frame clones, some missing. The sample has a few hundred thousand clones, around 86% seen once; the top ten hold 0.85% to 1%. Sequenced input: peripheral blood. These receptors all come from a woman aged 40 to 55 who had recovered from COVID-19.

CDR3 sequence reads: CASSRQGWAGYTF. CDR3 in DNA: TGCGCCAGCAGTAGACAGGGATGGGCTGGCTACACCTTC. V is TRBV10-2 and J is TRBJ1-2; 7 bases match TRBD1. The J segment lost 7 bases and the V segment lost 5 bases, leaving 7 bases of the junction unmatched. The CDR3 contains 13 residues. Germline V lookup: CDR1 WSHSY, CDR2 SAAADI.

The chain is built from TRBV11-2 and TRBJ2-7; 7 bases are a match to TRBD1. The V gene's germline CDR1 is SGHAT and CDR2 FQNNGV. The CDR3 runs to 14 residues. V was pared by 5 bases and J by 0 bases, with 4 bases of the junction left unmatched. The CDR3 sequence: CASSVGQASYEQYF. Here the CDR3 DNA reads TGTGCCAGCAGCGTAGGACAGGCCTCCTACGAGCAGTACTTC.

This clone was picked up a small number of times. The rearrangement links TRBV19 to TRBJ2-1; D is ambiguous. The V gene lost 3 bases and the J gene lost 5 bases, with 14 bases spanning the gap. CDR1 and CDR2 (germline): LNHDA, SQIVND (reference sequence). The CDR3 contains 15 residues. The CDR3 DNA follows: TGTGCCAGTAGTATTCGCAGATACCAAGACAATGAGCAGTTCTTC. Residues: CASSIRRYQDNEQFF.

CDR3 loop: CATQPPSVREQYF. Here the CDR3 DNA reads TGTGCAACGCAGCCCCCTAGTGTGCGCGAGCAGTACTTC. The J gene is TRBJ2-7, the V gene TRBV2, with D unresolved. The CDR3 extends over 13 amino acids. CDR1 and CDR2 from the germline V gene are SNHLY and FYNNEI.

The V and J genes are TRBV3-1 (or the pseudogene TRBV3-2) and TRBJ1-5; maybe TRBD1 (5 bases). The CDR3 contains 16 residues. CDR1 LGHDT and CDR2 YNNKEL come from the germline V gene (reference sequence). Trimming removed 1 base at V and 0 bases at J, with 10 bases between. The CDR3 sequence is CASSQGAGHSNQPQHF. CDR3 nucleotide sequence: TGTGCCAGCAGCCAAGGTGCAGGGCATAGCAATCAGCCCCAGCATTTT.

The chain employs TRBV7-3 and TRBJ2-3; weak D call: TRBD1 (6 bases). V dropped 1 base and J dropped 0 bases, with 20 bases sitting between them. CDR3 length equals 19 residues. Germline assignment: CDR1 SGHTA and CDR2 FQGTGA. Here the CDR3 DNA reads TGTGCCAGCAGCTTAAGGGCCCAGGGGATAGCCCCTAGCACAGATACGCAGTATTTT. Amino acid sequence: CASSLRAQGIAPSTDTQYF.

This clone has only one observation. V is TRBV4-1 and J is TRBJ2-1, with 7 positions matching TRBD2. With V trimmed by 1 base and J by 4 bases, 7 bases remained unmatched. Germline assignment: CDR1 MGHRA and CDR2 YSYEKL. This CDR3 is built from 16 residues. This chain's CDR3 is CASSQVFGTKYNEQFF. CDR3 DNA: TGCGCCAGCAGCCAAGTTTTCGGGACTAAGTACAATGAGCAGTTCTTC.

This clone was seen only once. This chain joins TRBV3-1 (or the pseudogene TRBV3-2) and TRBJ2-6, with a weak D call TRBD2 (5 bases). The CDR3 has 16 amino acids. Trimming removed 3 bases at V and 0 bases at J, with 9 bases between. Per germline, CDR1 LGHDT and CDR2 YNNKEL (reference sequence). The CDR3 DNA reads as TGTGCCAGCAGCCAGGTGAGCGGCTCTGGGGCCAACGTCCTGACTTTC. Translated: CASSQVSGSGANVLTF.

This chain links TRBV5-6 with TRBJ1-1; D unresolved. V dropped 1 base and J dropped 4 bases, with 8 bases sitting between them. Per germline, CDR1 SGHDT and CDR2 YYEEEE. This CDR3 is 13 amino acids long. CDR3 bases: TGTGCCAGCAGCTTGTGGGGAGGCACTGAAGCTTTCTTT. It encodes CASSLWGGTEAFF.

This clone was seen a single time. This chain uses TRBV2 with TRBJ2-7, with D possibly matching TRBD2 (5 bases). This CDR3 is 12 amino acids long. The germline V and J ends were trimmed by 5 bases and 6 bases, with 11 bases remaining between them. Germline V gene sequence: CDR1 SNHLY, CDR2 FYNNEI. The CDR3 DNA reads as TGTGCCAGCAGTCTAGCCTTGGGCGAGCAGTACTTC. It specifies CASSLALGEQYF.

The V gene is TRBV4-1, the J gene TRBJ1-2; 9 bases match TRBD1. Germline assignment: CDR1 MGHRA and CDR2 YSYEKL. This CDR3 comprises 15 residues. The ends lost 4 bases at V and 6 bases at J; junction bases unmatched: 9. CDR3 bases: TGCGCCAGCAGCCTGGGGACAGGGCCAGAAAATGGCTACACCTTC. It specifies CASSLGTGPENGYTF.

This clone has only one observation. The chain links TRBV7-2 to TRBJ2-1, with 7 nucleotides matching TRBD2. CDR1 SGHTA and CDR2 FQGNSA come from the germline V gene. Trimming took 1 base from V and 7 from J; bases not matched to a gene: 4. The length of the CDR3 is 14 residues. The CDR3 nucleotides are TGTGCCAGCAGCTTAGGACTGCGGGGGAATGAGCAGTTCTTC. Its protein is CASSLGLRGNEQFF.